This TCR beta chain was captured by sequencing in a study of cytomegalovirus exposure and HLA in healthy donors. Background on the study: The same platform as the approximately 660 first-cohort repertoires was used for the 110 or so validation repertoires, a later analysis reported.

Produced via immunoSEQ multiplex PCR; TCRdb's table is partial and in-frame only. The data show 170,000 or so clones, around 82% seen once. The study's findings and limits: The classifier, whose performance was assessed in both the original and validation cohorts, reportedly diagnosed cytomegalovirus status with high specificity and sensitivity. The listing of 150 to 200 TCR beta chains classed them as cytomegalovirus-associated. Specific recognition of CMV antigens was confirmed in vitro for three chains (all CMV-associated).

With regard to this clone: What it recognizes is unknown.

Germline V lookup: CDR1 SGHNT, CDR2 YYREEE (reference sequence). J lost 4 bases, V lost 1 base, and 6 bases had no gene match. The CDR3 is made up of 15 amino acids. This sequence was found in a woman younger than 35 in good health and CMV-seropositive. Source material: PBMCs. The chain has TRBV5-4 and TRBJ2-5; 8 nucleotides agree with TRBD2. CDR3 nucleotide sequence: TGTGCCAGCAGCTTGCCCAGCGGGGGTTTAGAGACCCAGTACTTC. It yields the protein CASSLPSGGLETQYF.